The 12 T cell receptor beta chains below come from one sample, sequenced in a study of blood T cell repertoires in COVID-19. The table came from immunoSEQ multiplex PCR; TCRdb's copy has only in-frame clones and leaves some out. The table shows fewer than 250,000 clones, with around 80% occurring only once. The sequenced sample consisted of peripheral blood. The receptors stem from a woman at least 80 years old with acute or convalescent COVID-19.

The chain has TRBV19 and TRBJ1-4; 7 bases map to TRBD1. The CDR3 consists of 14 residues. Germline V gene sequence: CDR1 LNHDA, CDR2 SQIVND (reference sequence). J lost 1 base, V lost 8 bases, and 4 bases had no gene match. CDR3: CASAPGGTNEKLFF. In DNA, the CDR3 is TGTGCCAGTGCTCCAGGGGGAACTAATGAAAAACTGTTTTTT.

This rearrangement joins TRBV6-5 to TRBJ2-7; the match to TRBD1 covers 8 bases. Trimming cost V 6 bases and J 2 bases; bases outside gene matches: 9. The CDR3 has 15 residues. In germline, CDR1 is MNHEY, CDR2 SVGAGI. The CDR3 loop is CASRLDRGSPYEQYF. Here the CDR3 DNA reads TGTGCCAGCAGGCTTGACAGGGGAAGTCCCTACGAGCAGTACTTC.

This chain links TRBV6-6 with TRBJ2-7; D is ambiguous. Trimming removed 5 bases from V and 3 bases from J, with 23 bases in between. This CDR3 is built from 17 residues. The germline V gene has CDR1 MNHNY and CDR2 SVGAGI (reference sequence). DNA of the CDR3: TGTGCCAGCAGTCGATCGATCGGCGGCGGAAGAGGCTACGAGCAGTACTTC. This encodes CASSRSIGGGRGYEQYF.

The table lists this clone with a count of one. J is TRBJ1-2 and V is TRBV19; 7 bases line up with TRBD1. The germline CDR1 and CDR2 sequences are LNHDA and SQIVND (reference sequence). This CDR3 has 15 amino acids. The V and J ends lost 7 bases and 1 base, in that order; junction bases with no gene match: 9. The CDR3 region has the DNA TGTGCCAGTACGCGGGGACAGAACCTTAACTATGGCTACACCTTC. Protein product: CASTRGQNLNYGYTF.

V and J are TRBV5-4 and TRBJ2-5; TRBD2 aligns across 12 bases. V lost 4 bases, J lost 2 bases, and 3 bases stayed unmatched. CDR3 length: 15 amino acids. Germline CDR1 reads SGHNT; CDR2 reads YYREEE (reference sequence). The CDR3 DNA reads as TGTGCCAGCAGCAAAGGACTAGCGGGACAAGAGACCCAGTACTTC. Translating gives CASSKGLAGQETQYF.

The CDR3 here is CASSQGINGYTF. CDR3 DNA sequence: TGTGCCAGCAGCCAGGGTATTAACGGCTACACCTTC. This rearrangement joins TRBV28 to TRBJ1-2; TRBD1 might be the D (5 bases). Deletions cut 6 bases from V and 8 bases from J, with 13 bases between. The CDR3 is 12 residues long. CDR1 and CDR2 (germline): MDHEN, SYDVKM.

The chain links TRBV29-1 to TRBJ1-2; possible D gene TRBD1, 5 bases. CDR3 length: 12 residues. The germline V and J ends were trimmed by 5 bases and 4 bases, with 11 bases remaining between them. The germline CDR1 and CDR2 sequences are SQVTM and ANQGSEA. The DNA for the CDR3 is TGCAGCGTTACCGTGGGGCGCTATGGCTACACCTTC. Protein product: CSVTVGRYGYTF.

This clone came up once. This chain links TRBV11-3 with TRBJ2-3; tentative D call: TRBD1 (6 bases). V lost 5 bases and J 1 base, leaving 19 bases between the germline ends. Germline CDR1 reads SGHNT; CDR2 reads YENEEA. The CDR3 has 17 amino acids. The CDR3 DNA sequence: TGTGCCAGCAGCCCCCCCCCGGGACAAGAAGGCACAGATACGCAGTATTTT. It yields the protein CASSPPPGQEGTDTQYF.

CDR3 protein: CASSLPGGRDTEAFF. CDR3 DNA: TGTGCCAGCAGCTTACCAGGGGGGCGGGACACTGAAGCTTTCTTT. The rearrangement links TRBV5-4 to TRBJ1-1; 7 nucleotides align to TRBD1. The CDR3 totals 15 residues. Per germline, CDR1 SGHNT and CDR2 YYREEE (reference sequence). Unmatched junction bases numbered 7, after V lost 2 bases and J lost 3 bases.

Only one count was recorded for this clone. The chain combines TRBV7-2 with TRBJ2-3, with 7 bases fitting TRBD2. Germline-derived CDR1 and CDR2 are SGHTA and FQGNSA. CDR3 length: 14 amino acids. Trimming took 0 bases from V and 7 from J; bases not matched to a gene: 4. CDR3 bases: TGTGCCAGCAGCTTAGCGGGGGGGGGAAATACGCAGTATTTT. As protein: CASSLAGGGNTQYF.

V gene TRBV12-5 combines with J gene TRBJ1-1, with D perhaps matching TRBD1 (5 bases). Germline V CDR1 and CDR2: LGHNT, FRNRAP. V dropped 7 bases and J dropped 1 base, with 7 bases sitting between them. The CDR3 is 12 residues long. Here the CDR3 DNA reads TGTGCTAGTGTAAGGGGGAACACTGAAGCTTTCTTT. It codes for CASVRGNTEAFF. The complete variable domain, with remaining parts taken from reference TRBV12-5 and TRBJ1-1, reads DARVTQTPRHKVTEMGQEVTMRCQPILGHNTVFWYRQTMMQGLELLAYFRNRAPLDDSGMPKDRFSAEMPDATLATLKIQPSEPRDSAVYFCASVRGNTEAFFGQGTRLTVV.

The chain links TRBV7-3 to TRBJ1-2; 9 positions match TRBD1. The junction had 9 bases not matched to a gene; V was cut back by 9 bases and J by 4 bases. The CDR3 extends over 14 amino acids. Germline lookup yields CDR1 SGHTA and CDR2 FQGTGA. The chain's CDR3 is CASSQGAGLYGYTF. The CDR3, as DNA: TGTGCCAGTTCACAGGGGGCCGGCCTCTATGGCTACACCTTC.